The 24 T cell receptor beta chains listed next were all sequenced from one sample in a study of OX40 agonist ivuxolimab in advanced cancers. The protocol was immunoSEQ multiplex PCR, while the TCRdb copy is restricted to in-frame clones and leaves out a portion. The repertoire holds 75,000 to 90,000 clones, more than 85% seen once, with more than 0.95% in the top ten. The specimen comprised CD4+ or CD8+ T cells sorted from blood, sampled in a trial of the OX40 agonist ivuxolimab. The receptors derive from an adult with an advanced solid tumor such as melanoma, head and neck, liver or kidney cancer.

The rearrangement uses TRBV11-2 and TRBJ1-2, with D hard to call. Trimming removed 2 bases from V and 8 bases from J, with 18 bases in between. Germline CDR1 reads SGHAT; CDR2 reads FQNNGV. The CDR3 covers 15 residues. CDR3 bases: TGTGCCAGCAGCTTAAACGTACTGGGCCCGGTAGGCTACACCTTC. This encodes CASSLNVLGPVGYTF.

The chain couples TRBV7-9 to TRBJ2-7, with TRBD2 identical over 8 bases. The CDR3 has 15 residues. Trimming cost V 2 bases and J 4 bases; bases outside gene matches: 7. From germline, CDR1 is SEHNR and CDR2 FQNEAQ (reference sequence). The CDR3 nucleotides read TGTGCCAGCAGCTTACAACGGGAGGGAGGGTACGAGCAGTACTTC. Encoded protein: CASSLQREGGYEQYF.

The rearrangement joins TRBV28 to TRBJ1-4; 8 bases fit TRBD1. Germline V gives CDR1 MDHEN, CDR2 SYDVKM. V lost 5 bases, J lost 5 bases, and 7 bases stayed unmatched. This CDR3 contains 15 residues. CDR3 protein: CASSSSGGGNEKLFF. The CDR3 coding sequence is TGTGCCAGCAGTAGTTCAGGGGGCGGGAATGAAAAACTGTTTTTT.

CDR3 bases: TGTGCCTGGAGCCCGACAGGGCCTTTGTCCTACAATGAGCAGTTCTTC. Protein: CAWSPTGPLSYNEQFF. This chain links TRBV30 with TRBJ2-1; 7 nucleotides line up with TRBD1. The trim removed 3 bases at V and 1 base at J, leaving 9 bases unmatched. CDR3 length: 16 residues. CDR1 and CDR2 (germline): GTSNPN, SVGIG (reference sequence).

This chain connects TRBV28 to TRBJ1-5; TRBD1 agrees at 9 bases. The V gene end was trimmed by 7 bases and the J gene end by 0 bases; junction bases not matched to a gene: 10. The CDR3 covers 17 residues. Germline V gene sequence: CDR1 MDHEN, CDR2 SYDVKM. CDR3 bases: TGTGCCAGCAACTGGCGGGACAGGGTATATAGCAATCAGCCCCAGCATTTT. Its protein is CASNWRDRVYSNQPQHF.

The rearrangement joins TRBV6-6 to TRBJ2-3; a possible D gene is TRBD2 (5 bases). V dropped 5 bases and J dropped 2 bases, with 5 bases sitting between them. The CDR3 runs 12 residues. Germline CDR1 and CDR2: MNHNY and SVGAGI (reference sequence). The chain's CDR3 is CASSRDTDTQYF. DNA for the CDR3: TGTGCCAGCAGTCGGGACACAGATACGCAGTATTTT.

The rearrangement links TRBV6-6 to TRBJ1-2; no clear D. With 6 bases removed from V and 4 bases from J, the gap between germline ends came to 15 bases. This CDR3 is 14 amino acids long. CDR1 MNHNY and CDR2 SVGAGI come from the germline V gene (reference sequence). The chain's CDR3 is CASSSPPDSYGYTF. CDR3 bases: TGTGCCAGCAGCTCTCCGCCGGACTCCTATGGCTACACCTTC.

J is TRBJ2-3 and V is TRBV11-1; 7 positions agree with TRBD1. J was trimmed by 4 bases and V by 5 bases; bases with no gene match: 9. Germline V gene data show CDR1 as SGHAT and CDR2 as FQDESV (reference sequence). The CDR3 contains 15 residues. In DNA form, the CDR3 reads TGTGCCAGCAGCAAAGGGGGCAGCATACCAGATACGCAGTATTTT. The encoded protein is CASSKGGSIPDTQYF.

This sequence joins TRBV6-1 and TRBJ2-5; D may be TRBD1 (6 bases). Germline V lookup: CDR1 MNHNS, CDR2 SASEGT. The CDR3 loop spans 13 amino acids. V lost 2 bases and J lost 5, with 9 bases in between. The CDR3 loop reads CASSEWGRETQYF. CDR3 nucleotide sequence: TGTGCCAGCAGTGAATGGGGGCGGGAGACCCAGTACTTC.

This clone has just a few counts. V and J are TRBV19 and TRBJ1-5; 7 nucleotides match TRBD1. V shed 6 bases, J shed 0 bases, and the junction held 5 bases outside the gene matches. The CDR3 length is 15 residues. Germline CDR1 LNHDA, CDR2 SQIVND (reference sequence). The CDR3 nucleotides read TGTGCCAGTAGGACGACAGGGAATAGCAATCAGCCCCAGCATTTT. Protein: CASRTTGNSNQPQHF.

The chain recombines TRBV7-9 with TRBJ1-4, with a tentative D call TRBD1 (5 bases). CDR3 length equals 14 residues. From germline, CDR1 is SEHNR and CDR2 FQNEAQ (reference sequence). V was clipped by 5 bases and J by 2 bases, with 9 bases between them. The CDR3 loop reads CASSPQGTNEKLFF. The CDR3, as DNA: TGTGCCAGCAGCCCCCAGGGTACTAATGAAAAACTGTTTTTT. Drawing the rest from reference TRBV7-9 and TRBJ1-4, the complete variable domain is DTGVSQNPRHKITKRGQNVTFRCDPISEHNRLYWYRQTLGQGPEFLTYFQNEAQLEKSRLLSDRFSAERPKGSFSTLEIQRTEQGDSAMYLCASSPQGTNEKLFFGSGTQLSVL.

The gene calls are TRBV5-4 and TRBJ2-1; D is unclear. The CDR3 runs to 16 residues. V dropped 1 base and J dropped 0 bases, with 11 bases sitting between them. Germline lookup yields CDR1 SGHNT and CDR2 YYREEE (reference sequence). CDR3 in DNA: TGTGCCAGCAGCTTGTACCAGTGGAGCTCCTACAATGAGCAGTTCTTC. This encodes CASSLYQWSSYNEQFF.

The rearrangement joins TRBV6-6 to TRBJ2-7, with 10 bases lining up with TRBD2. Germline V gene data show CDR1 as MNHNY and CDR2 as SVGAGI (reference sequence). This CDR3 region has 13 residues. V dropped 7 bases and J dropped 6; count of bases not matched to a gene: 6. This CDR3 reads CASTPSGSGEQYF. Written as DNA, the CDR3 is TGTGCCAGCACTCCTAGCGGGAGCGGCGAGCAGTACTTC.

This clone was detected once. The chain links TRBV4-1 to TRBJ2-3; 7 nucleotides line up with TRBD2. J gave up 1 base and V 3 bases, and 7 bases lay outside the gene matches. The V gene's germline CDR1 is MGHRA and CDR2 YSYEKL. CDR3 length equals 16 residues. CDR3 in amino acids: CASSQKIAGRTDTQYF. The CDR3 DNA sequence: TGCGCCAGCAGCCAGAAGATAGCGGGCCGCACAGATACGCAGTATTTT.

CDR3 residues: CASRLLTEQYF. The CDR3 DNA reads as TGTGCCAGCAGGCTTTTAACGGAGCAGTACTTC. This chain connects TRBV6-1 to TRBJ2-7; D ambiguous. Trimming shortened V by 6 bases and J by 7 bases, and 10 bases separated the two germline ends. The germline gives CDR1 MNHNS, CDR2 SASEGT. The CDR3 covers 11 residues.

On this clone: Other DNA sequences in the sample encode the same CDR3. This chain connects TRBV4-2 to TRBJ1-6; D uncertain. In germline, CDR1 is LGHNA, CDR2 YNFKEQ. V was pared by 0 bases and J by 10 bases, with 4 bases between. This CDR3 comprises 12 residues. CDR3: CASSQDSSPLHF. The CDR3, as DNA: TGTGCCAGCAGCCAAGATTCCTCACCCCTCCACTTT.

The chain joins TRBV29-1 to TRBJ1-5; no clear D gene. Germline V gene sequence: CDR1 SQVTM, CDR2 ANQGSEA. Between the trimmed V and J ends, which lost 4 bases and 4 bases, there was a span of 11 bases. The CDR3 contains 13 residues. The CDR3 here is CSVGAGINQPQHF. CDR3 DNA sequence: TGCAGCGTTGGGGCAGGAATAAATCAGCCCCAGCATTTT.

This chain connects TRBV5-1 to TRBJ2-5; 8 bases line up with TRBD1. The CDR3 has 13 residues. Trimming cost V 2 bases and J 6 bases; bases outside gene matches: 3. Germline CDR1 SGHRS, CDR2 YFSETQ. CDR3 in amino acids: CASSFGQGQTQYF. The DNA for the CDR3 is TGCGCCAGCAGCTTTGGACAGGGACAGACCCAGTACTTC.

The rearrangement links TRBV27 to TRBJ2-1, with D possibly matching TRBD1 (5 bases). The V end lost 7 bases, the J end lost 2 bases, and 18 bases lay between the germline ends. Germline CDR1 reads MNHEY; CDR2 reads SMNVEV (reference sequence). The CDR3 consists of 16 residues. CDR3: CASTLWGGEPYNEQFF. The CDR3 DNA reads as TGTGCCAGCACATTGTGGGGCGGTGAGCCCTACAATGAGCAGTTCTTC.

The V gene is TRBV7-9, the J gene TRBJ1-3; D remains ambiguous. The germline V and J ends were trimmed by 3 bases and 1 base, with 13 bases remaining between them. Germline V gene data show CDR1 as SEHNR and CDR2 as FQNEAQ (reference sequence). This CDR3 spans 16 amino acids. The DNA of the CDR3 is TGTGCCAGCAGCTTGAGCAGGATGATTTCTGGAAACACCATATATTTT. Translating gives CASSLSRMISGNTIYF.

The chain links TRBV28 to TRBJ1-2, with D maybe TRBD1 (5 bases). The CDR3 is 14 amino acids. Per the germline V gene, CDR1 is MDHEN and CDR2 is SYDVKM. Trimming left V 5 bases short and J 8 bases short, with 18 bases between. CDR3 in DNA: TGTGCCAGCAGTGCCGGGGACGGCCTAGGCGGCTACACCTTC. This sequence encodes CASSAGDGLGGYTF.

The chain combines TRBV19 with TRBJ2-2; D may be TRBD1 (5 bases). The V and J ends lost 7 bases and 4 bases respectively, with 7 bases between them. CDR3 length: 12 residues. Germline V CDR1 and CDR2: LNHDA, SQIVND (reference sequence). This CDR3 reads CASTGFTGELFF. In DNA form, the CDR3 reads TGTGCCAGTACAGGGTTCACCGGGGAGCTGTTTTTT. The full variable domain, rest sourced from reference TRBV19 and TRBJ2-2, is DGGITQSPKYLFRKEGQNVTLSCEQNLNHDAMYWYRQDPGQGLRLIYYSQIVNDFQKGDIAEGYSVSREKKESFPLTVTSAQKNPTAFYLCASTGFTGELFFGEGSRLTVL.

V usage is TRBV4-1 and J usage is TRBJ1-2; maybe TRBD1 (6 bases). Trimming left V 1 base short and J 7 bases short, with 7 bases between. Germline V CDR1 and CDR2: MGHRA, YSYEKL. This CDR3 is built from 12 residues. The CDR3 spells CASSQVQGGYTF. CDR3 DNA sequence: TGCGCCAGCAGCCAAGTACAGGGTGGCTACACCTTC.

The chain couples TRBV30 to TRBJ1-4; tentative D call: TRBD1 (5 bases). Trimming removed 5 bases at V and 8 bases at J, with 15 bases between. The CDR3 has 13 amino acids. Looked up from germline, CDR1 is GTSNPN and CDR2 is SVGIG (reference sequence). The CDR3 DNA reads as TGTGCCTGGCACGGGACCGTGGGGGAAAAACTGTTTTTT. It is translated as CAWHGTVGEKLFF.